The sample holds a few counts of the clone carrying this T cell receptor beta chain. The antigen is not known. These data belong to a study of blood T cells in healthy people across ages. Regarding the study as a whole: A greater number of naive CD4+ cells and higher diversity distinguished long-lived donors from aged donors.

Trimming stripped 5 bases from V and 7 bases from J, with 18 bases between. The CDR3 sequence is 15 residues long. Primers used in a second PCR of roughly 6 to 12 cycles were a sample-barcoded 5' primer and a J-beta primer mix. A template-switch adaptor containing 12 random nucleotides labeled each cDNA molecule. Every sample gave at least 3 million paired-end reads containing CDR3. One entry per CDR3 protein, called by TCRdb with MiXCR from the 5' RACE reads. The sample includes under 1,100,000 distinct CDR3 sequences, around 25% of them seen just once. The data were also submitted as part of a second study, on T cells of mothers and their children. That work adds: The search for persistent microchimeric T cell clones detected none.

Material: blood. The V call is TRBV12-3 or TRBV12-4, the J call TRBJ2-1; possibly TRBD1 or TRBD2 for D (6 bases each). This TCR came from a girl aged 2 to 9 in good health. CDR3 bases: TGTGCCAGCAGTCCAGGGAAAGGGGGGCCTAATGAGCAGTTCTTC. Protein product: CASSPGKGGPNEQFF.